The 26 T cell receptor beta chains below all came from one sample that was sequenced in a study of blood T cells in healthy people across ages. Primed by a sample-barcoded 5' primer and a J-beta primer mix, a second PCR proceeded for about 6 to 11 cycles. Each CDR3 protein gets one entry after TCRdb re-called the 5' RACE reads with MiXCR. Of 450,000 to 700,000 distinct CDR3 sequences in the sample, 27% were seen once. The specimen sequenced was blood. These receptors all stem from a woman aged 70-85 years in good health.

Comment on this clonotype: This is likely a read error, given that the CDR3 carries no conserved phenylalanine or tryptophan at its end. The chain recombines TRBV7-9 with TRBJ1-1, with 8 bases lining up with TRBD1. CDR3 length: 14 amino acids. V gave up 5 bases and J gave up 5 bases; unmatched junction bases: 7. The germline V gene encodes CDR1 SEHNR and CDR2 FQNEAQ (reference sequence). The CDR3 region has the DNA TGTGCCAGCAGCCCTGGGACAGGAGGAACTGAAGCTTTCTTG. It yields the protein CASSPGTGGTEAFL.

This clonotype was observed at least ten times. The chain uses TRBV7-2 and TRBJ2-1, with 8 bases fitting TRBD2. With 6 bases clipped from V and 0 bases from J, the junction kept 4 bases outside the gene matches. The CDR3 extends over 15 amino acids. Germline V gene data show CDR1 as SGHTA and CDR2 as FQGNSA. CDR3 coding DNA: TGTGCCAGCAGTTTCGGGGGGGCCTCCTACAATGAGCAGTTCTTC. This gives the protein CASSFGGASYNEQFF.

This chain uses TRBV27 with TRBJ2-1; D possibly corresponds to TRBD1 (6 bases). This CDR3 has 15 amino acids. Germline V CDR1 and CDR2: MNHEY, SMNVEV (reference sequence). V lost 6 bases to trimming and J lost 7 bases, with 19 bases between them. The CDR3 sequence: CASSLGHPSRNEQFF. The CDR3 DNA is TGTGCCAGCAGCCTGGGACACCCCTCAAGGAATGAGCAGTTCTTC.

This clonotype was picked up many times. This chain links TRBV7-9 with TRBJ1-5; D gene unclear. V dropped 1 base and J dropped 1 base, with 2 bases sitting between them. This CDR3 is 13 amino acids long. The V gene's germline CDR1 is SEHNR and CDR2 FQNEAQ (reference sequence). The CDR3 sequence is CASSLVSNQPQHF. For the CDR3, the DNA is TGTGCCAGCAGCTTAGTCAGCAATCAGCCCCAGCATTTT.

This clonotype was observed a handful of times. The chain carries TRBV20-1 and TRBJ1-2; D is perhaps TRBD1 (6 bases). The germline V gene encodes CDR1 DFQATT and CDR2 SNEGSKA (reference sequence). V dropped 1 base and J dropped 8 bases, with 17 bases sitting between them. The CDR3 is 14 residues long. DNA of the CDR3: TGCAGTGCTAGAGCCACGACAGGAGTTTACGGCTACACCTTC. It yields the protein CSARATTGVYGYTF.

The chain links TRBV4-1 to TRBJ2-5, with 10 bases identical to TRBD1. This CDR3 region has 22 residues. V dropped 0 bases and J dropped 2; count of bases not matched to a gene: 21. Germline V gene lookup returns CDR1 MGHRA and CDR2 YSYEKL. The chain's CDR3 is CASSQDSFVSGTGEFRQETQYF. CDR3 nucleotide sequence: TGCGCCAGCAGCCAAGATTCGTTTGTGTCGGGGACAGGGGAATTTAGGCAAGAGACCCAGTACTTC.

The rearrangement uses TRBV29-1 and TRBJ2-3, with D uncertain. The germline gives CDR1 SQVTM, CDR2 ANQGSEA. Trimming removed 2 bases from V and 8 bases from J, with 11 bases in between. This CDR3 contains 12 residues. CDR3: CSVESVRSTQYF. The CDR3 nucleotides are TGCAGCGTTGAATCGGTCAGGTCTACGCAGTATTTT.

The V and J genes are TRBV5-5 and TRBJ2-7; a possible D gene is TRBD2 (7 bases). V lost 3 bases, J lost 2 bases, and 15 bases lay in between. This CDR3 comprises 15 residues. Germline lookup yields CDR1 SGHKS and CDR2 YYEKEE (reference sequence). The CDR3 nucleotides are TGTGCCAGCAGCTCCCTCCGGGGGGCCACCTACGAGCAGTACTTC. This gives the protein CASSSLRGATYEQYF.

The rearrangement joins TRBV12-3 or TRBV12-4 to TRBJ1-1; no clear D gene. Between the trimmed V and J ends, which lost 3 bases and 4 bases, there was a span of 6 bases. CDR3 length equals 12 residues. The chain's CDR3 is CASSFAGTEAFF. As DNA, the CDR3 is TGTGCCAGCAGTTTTGCGGGCACTGAAGCTTTCTTT.

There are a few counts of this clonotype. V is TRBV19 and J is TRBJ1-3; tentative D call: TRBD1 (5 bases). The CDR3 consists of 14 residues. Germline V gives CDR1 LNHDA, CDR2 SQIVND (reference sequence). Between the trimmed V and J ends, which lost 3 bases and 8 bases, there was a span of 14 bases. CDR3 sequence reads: CASSIGADGDTIYF. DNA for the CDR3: TGTGCCAGTAGTATTGGGGCTGACGGGGACACCATATATTTT. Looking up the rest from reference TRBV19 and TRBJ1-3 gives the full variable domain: DGGITQSPKYLFRKEGQNVTLSCEQNLNHDAMYWYRQDPGQGLRLIYYSQIVNDFQKGDIAEGYSVSREKKESFPLTVTSAQKNPTAFYLCASSIGADGDTIYFGEGSWLTVV.

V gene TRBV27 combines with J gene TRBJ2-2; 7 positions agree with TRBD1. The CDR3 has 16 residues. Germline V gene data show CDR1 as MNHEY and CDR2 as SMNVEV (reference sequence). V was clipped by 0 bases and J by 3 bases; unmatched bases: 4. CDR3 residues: CASSLSGQLYTGELFF. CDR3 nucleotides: TGTGCCAGCAGTTTATCGGGACAGTTGTACACCGGGGAGCTGTTTTTT.

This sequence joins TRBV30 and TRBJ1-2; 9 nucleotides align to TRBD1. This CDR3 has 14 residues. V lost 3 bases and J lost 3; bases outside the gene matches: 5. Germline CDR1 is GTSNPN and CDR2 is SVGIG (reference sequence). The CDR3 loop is CAWSATGGYYGYTF. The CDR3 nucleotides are TGTGCCTGGAGCGCTACAGGGGGCTACTATGGCTACACCTTC. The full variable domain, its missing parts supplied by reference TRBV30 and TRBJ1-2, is SQTIHQWPATLVQPVGSPLSLECTVEGTSNPNLYWYRQAAGRGLQLLFYSVGIGQISSEVPQNLSASRPQDRQFILSSKKLLLSDSGFYLCAWSATGGYYGYTFGSGTRLTVV.

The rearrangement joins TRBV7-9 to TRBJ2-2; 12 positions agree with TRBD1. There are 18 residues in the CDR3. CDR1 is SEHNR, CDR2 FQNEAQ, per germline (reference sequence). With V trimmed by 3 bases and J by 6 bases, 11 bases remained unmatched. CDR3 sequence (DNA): TGTGCCAGCAGCTTCGGGACAGGGGGCCCAAACGTGGCCGGGGAGCTGTTTTTT. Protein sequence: CASSFGTGGPNVAGELFF. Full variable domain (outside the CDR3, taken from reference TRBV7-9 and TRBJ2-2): DTGVSQNPRHKITKRGQNVTFRCDPISEHNRLYWYRQTLGQGPEFLTYFQNEAQLEKSRLLSDRFSAERPKGSFSTLEIQRTEQGDSAMYLCASSFGTGGPNVAGELFFGEGSRLTVL.

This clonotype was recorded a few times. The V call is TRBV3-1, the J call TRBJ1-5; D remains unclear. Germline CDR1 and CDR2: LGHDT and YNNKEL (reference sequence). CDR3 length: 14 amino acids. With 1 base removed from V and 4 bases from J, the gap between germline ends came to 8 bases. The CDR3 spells CASSQGPGNQPQHF. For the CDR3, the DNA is TGTGCCAGCAGCCAAGGGCCGGGGAATCAGCCCCAGCATTTT.

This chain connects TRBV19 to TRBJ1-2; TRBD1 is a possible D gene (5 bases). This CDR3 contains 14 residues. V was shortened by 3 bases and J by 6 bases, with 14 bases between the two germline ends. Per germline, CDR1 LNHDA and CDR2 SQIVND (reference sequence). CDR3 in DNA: TGTGCCAGTAGTATTGGGGAGGGGCACAATGGCTACACCTTC. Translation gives CASSIGEGHNGYTF. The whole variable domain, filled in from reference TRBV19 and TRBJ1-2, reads DGGITQSPKYLFRKEGQNVTLSCEQNLNHDAMYWYRQDPGQGLRLIYYSQIVNDFQKGDIAEGYSVSREKKESFPLTVTSAQKNPTAFYLCASSIGEGHNGYTFGSGTRLTVV.

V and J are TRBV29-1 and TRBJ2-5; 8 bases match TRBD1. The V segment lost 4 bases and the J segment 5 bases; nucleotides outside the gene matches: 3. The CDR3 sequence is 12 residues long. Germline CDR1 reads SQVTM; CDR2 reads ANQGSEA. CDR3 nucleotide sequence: TGCAGCGTTGGACAGGGGTCGGAGACCCAGTACTTC. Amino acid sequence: CSVGQGSETQYF.

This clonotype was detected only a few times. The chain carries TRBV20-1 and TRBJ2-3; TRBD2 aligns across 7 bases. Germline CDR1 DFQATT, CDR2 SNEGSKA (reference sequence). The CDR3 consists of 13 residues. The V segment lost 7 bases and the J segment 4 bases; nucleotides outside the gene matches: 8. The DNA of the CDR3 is TGCAGTGTGCCGGGACTAACGGCAGATACGCAGTATTTT. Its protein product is CSVPGLTADTQYF.

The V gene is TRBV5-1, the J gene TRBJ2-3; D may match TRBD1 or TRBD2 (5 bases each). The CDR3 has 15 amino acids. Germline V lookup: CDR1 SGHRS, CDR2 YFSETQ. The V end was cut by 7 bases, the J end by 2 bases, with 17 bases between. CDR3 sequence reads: CASATLGTVTDTQYF. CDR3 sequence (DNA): TGCGCCAGCGCGACTCTGGGGACCGTCACAGATACGCAGTATTTT.

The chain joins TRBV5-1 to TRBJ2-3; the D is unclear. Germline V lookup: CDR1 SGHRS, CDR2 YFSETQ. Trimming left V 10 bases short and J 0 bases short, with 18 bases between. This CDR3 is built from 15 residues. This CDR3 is CALIAGRPSTDTQYF. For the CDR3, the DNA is TGCGCCCTTATCGCCGGGCGGCCTAGCACAGATACGCAGTATTTT. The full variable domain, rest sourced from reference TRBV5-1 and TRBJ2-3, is KAGVTQTPRYLIKTRGQQVTLSCSPISGHRSVSWYQQTPGQGLQFLFEYFSETQRNKGNFPGRFSGRQFSNSRSEMNVSTLELGDSALYLCALIAGRPSTDTQYFGPGTRLTVL.

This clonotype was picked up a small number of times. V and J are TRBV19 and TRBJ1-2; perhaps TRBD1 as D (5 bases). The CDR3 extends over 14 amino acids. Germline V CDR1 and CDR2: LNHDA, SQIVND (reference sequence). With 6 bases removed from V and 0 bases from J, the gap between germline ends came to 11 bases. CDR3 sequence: CASSRPGANYGYTF. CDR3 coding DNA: TGTGCCAGTAGCCGACCGGGGGCTAACTATGGCTACACCTTC.

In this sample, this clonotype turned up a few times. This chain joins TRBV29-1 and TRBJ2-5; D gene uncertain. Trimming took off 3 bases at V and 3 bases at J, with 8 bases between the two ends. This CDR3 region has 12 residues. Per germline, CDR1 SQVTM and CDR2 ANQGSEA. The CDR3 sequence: CSVEAQEETQYF. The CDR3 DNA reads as TGCAGCGTTGAGGCCCAGGAAGAGACCCAGTACTTC.

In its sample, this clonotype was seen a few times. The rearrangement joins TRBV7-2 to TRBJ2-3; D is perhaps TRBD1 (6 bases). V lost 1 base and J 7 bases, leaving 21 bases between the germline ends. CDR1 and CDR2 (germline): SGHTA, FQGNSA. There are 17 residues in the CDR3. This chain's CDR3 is CASSLGGQNRPSHTQYF. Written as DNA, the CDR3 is TGTGCCAGCAGCTTAGGCGGACAGAACAGGCCTAGTCATACGCAGTATTTT.

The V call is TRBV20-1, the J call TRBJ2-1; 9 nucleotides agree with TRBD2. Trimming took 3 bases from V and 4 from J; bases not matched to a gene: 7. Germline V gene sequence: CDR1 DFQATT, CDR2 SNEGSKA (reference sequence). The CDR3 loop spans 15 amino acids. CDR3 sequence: CSASHLSGGYNEQFF. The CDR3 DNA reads TGCAGTGCTAGCCACCTTAGCGGGGGATACAATGAGCAGTTCTTC.

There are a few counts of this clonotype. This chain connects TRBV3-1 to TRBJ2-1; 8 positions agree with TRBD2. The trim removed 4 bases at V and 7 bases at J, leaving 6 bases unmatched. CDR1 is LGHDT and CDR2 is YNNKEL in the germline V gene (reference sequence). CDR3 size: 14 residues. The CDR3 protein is CASSPWSGGNEQFF. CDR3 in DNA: TGTGCCAGCAGCCCGTGGAGCGGGGGTAATGAGCAGTTCTTC.

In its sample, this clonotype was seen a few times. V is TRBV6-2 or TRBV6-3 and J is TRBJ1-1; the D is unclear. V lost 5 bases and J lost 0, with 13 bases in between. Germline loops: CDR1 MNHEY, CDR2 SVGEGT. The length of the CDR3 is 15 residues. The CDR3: CASSPQRTLNTEAFF. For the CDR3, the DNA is TGTGCCAGCAGTCCCCAGAGGACTTTGAACACTGAAGCTTTCTTT.

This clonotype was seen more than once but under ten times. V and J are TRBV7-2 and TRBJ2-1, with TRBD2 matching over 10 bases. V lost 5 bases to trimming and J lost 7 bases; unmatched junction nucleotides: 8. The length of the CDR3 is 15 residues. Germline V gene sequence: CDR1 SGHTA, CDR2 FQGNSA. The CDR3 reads CASSQERGGRNEQFF. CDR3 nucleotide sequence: TGTGCCAGCAGCCAAGAGCGGGGGGGACGGAATGAGCAGTTCTTC.